This is a list of T cell receptor beta chains from one sample in a study of human T cells and chemical hapten exposure. TCRdb fed the RACE reads into MiXCR, producing one record per CDR3 protein. The sample has about 400,000 distinct CDR3 sequences; about 6.9% are singletons. The material was whole blood, obtained in connection with sensitization to the hapten diphenylcyclopropenone (DPC). These TCRs come from a woman between 18 and 30 years old with alopecia areata. Some clones in this sample may be carry-over from other donors' samples. The CDR3 runs from the conserved cysteine through the conserved F or W. The D gene is left open where the match is weak.

V	J	D	CDR3
TRBV28	TRBJ1-6	TRBD1	CASSLGQENSPLHF
TRBV13	TRBJ2-1	TRBD2	CASSLEVAGYNEQFF
TRBV9	TRBJ2-1	NA	CASSVESLDEQFF
TRBV5-1	TRBJ2-7	TRBD1	CASSFSGTGREQYF
TRBV2	TRBJ1-5	NA	CASSERKNQPQHF
TRBV7-9	TRBJ2-1	TRBD1	CASSLWDRGVDEQFF
TRBV10-1	TRBJ2-2	NA	CASSESTRVGMNTGELFF
TRBV6-1	TRBJ2-5	NA	CASSKDTVGGTQYF
TRBV20-1	TRBJ2-3	NA	CSAWDSADTQYF
TRBV20-1	TRBJ1-5	TRBD1	CSGTGNNQPQHF
TRBV4-2	TRBJ1-1	NA	CASSHGGGAGNTEAFF
TRBV7-2	TRBJ2-1	NA	CASSSPGRSRNEQFF
TRBV4-3	TRBJ2-5	NA	CASSQLLSMETQYF
TRBV24-1	TRBJ2-1	NA	CATSDFWGLEQFF
TRBV10-3	TRBJ1-6	NA	CAISEFNQGDNSPLHF
TRBV9	TRBJ2-3	NA	CASSGTGFAADTQYF
TRBV27	TRBJ1-5	NA	CASSLLSVNQPQHF